This T cell receptor (beta chain) is from a study of OX40 agonist ivuxolimab in advanced cancers. Overall study: The dose-escalation cohort had hepatocellular carcinoma, melanoma, renal cell or head and neck cancer. Partial response was recorded in three patients: one hepatocellular carcinoma and two cutaneous melanoma cases.

Measured with immunoSEQ multiplex PCR; TCRdb has only the in-frame clones, and not every one. The sample yields around 70,000 clones, about 82% seen once. Samples were taken at baseline and on day 1 of cycles 4 and 7. The germline V and J ends were trimmed by 0 bases and 5 bases, with 5 bases remaining between them. This CDR3 has 12 amino acids. Germline V CDR1 and CDR2: SGHRS, YFSETQ. Worth noting for this clone: Other DNA sequences of this sample code for an identical CDR3.

The chain carries TRBV5-1 and TRBJ2-5; unclear D gene. The receptor was derived from an adult with an advanced solid tumor such as melanoma, head and neck, liver or kidney cancer. Sequences were derived from CD4+ or CD8+ T cells sorted from blood, sampled in a trial of the OX40 agonist ivuxolimab. The DNA for the CDR3 is TGCGCCAGCAGCTTGGAAGGGGAGACCCAGTACTTC. As protein: CASSLEGETQYF.